This T cell receptor beta chain was found in a study of T cells in localized non-small cell lung cancer. Measured with immunoSEQ multiplex PCR; TCRdb has only the in-frame clones, and not every one. The sample has around 9,600 clones; approximately 89% are singletons. Germline-derived CDR1 and CDR2 are SGHTA and FQGNSA. The CDR3 is 16 residues long. V shed 3 bases, J shed 5 bases, and the junction held 10 bases outside the gene matches. The starting material was peripheral blood, obtained before any cancer treatment. J is TRBJ2-1 and V is TRBV7-2; 7 bases match TRBD2. This sequence was found in a female donor over 55 with stage II squamous cell lung carcinoma. The CDR3 spells CASSLETSTRNNEQFF. The CDR3 nucleotides are TGTGCCAGCAGCTTGGAGACTAGCACCCGAAACAATGAGCAGTTCTTC.